This passage covers 20 T cell receptor beta chains from one sample sequenced in a study of T cell responses to AZD1222 COVID-19 vaccine. Clones were read by immunoSEQ multiplex PCR, and TCRdb kept only the in-frame ones, dropping some. The sample yields 110,000 to 150,000 clones, roughly 92% seen once. The starting material was peripheral blood, obtained on day 0 of AZD1222 vaccination. The source is an adult in good health.

The chain joins TRBV30 to TRBJ2-2, with D tentatively TRBD1 or TRBD2 (5 bases each). The CDR3 has 13 amino acids. Germline CDR1 GTSNPN, CDR2 SVGIG (reference sequence). Deletions cut 4 bases from V and 11 bases from J, with 17 bases between. The CDR3 DNA sequence: TGTGCCTGGACTGGGGGAAACTATCGAGAGCTGTTTTTT. This codes for CAWTGGNYRELFF. Complete variable domain (other parts from reference TRBV30 and TRBJ2-2): SQTIHQWPATLVQPVGSPLSLECTVEGTSNPNLYWYRQAAGRGLQLLFYSVGIGQISSEVPQNLSASRPQDRQFILSSKKLLLSDSGFYLCAWTGGNYRELFFGEGSRLTVL.

This clone was found once. The chain is built from TRBV19 and TRBJ1-2, with 7 nucleotides matching TRBD1. V gave up 3 bases and J gave up 8 bases; unmatched junction bases: 15. The CDR3 extends over 16 amino acids. Germline V gene lookup returns CDR1 LNHDA and CDR2 SQIVND (reference sequence). The CDR3 DNA follows: TGTGCCAGTAGTATTTCCGTCCAGGGCCAGGGGGAAGGCTACACCTTC. This sequence encodes CASSISVQGQGEGYTF.

The chain is built from TRBV28 and TRBJ2-5; D is unclear. Germline V CDR1 and CDR2: MDHEN, SYDVKM. The CDR3 consists of 14 residues. V lost 3 bases and J lost 5, with 13 bases in between. The CDR3 sequence is CASSLIGQTETQYF. DNA for the CDR3: TGTGCCAGCAGTTTGATAGGGCAAACGGAGACCCAGTACTTC.

The chain combines TRBV11-2 with TRBJ1-2, with 7 bases lining up with TRBD1. After removal of 5 bases from V and 5 bases from J, the junction contained 8 bases not matched to a gene. The germline gives CDR1 SGHAT, CDR2 FQNNGV. The CDR3 is 14 residues long. For the CDR3, the DNA is TGTGCCAGCAGCCAAGACAGGGTTGGGTATGGCTACACCTTC. Translating gives CASSQDRVGYGYTF.

CDR3 in amino acids: CASSGLAGVSEQYF. CDR3 sequence (DNA): TGTGCCAGCTCAGGACTAGCGGGAGTAAGCGAGCAGTACTTC. The chain employs TRBV19 and TRBJ2-7, with 13 nucleotides matching TRBD2. The CDR3 runs 14 residues. CDR1 is LNHDA and CDR2 is SQIVND in the germline V gene (reference sequence). With 9 bases clipped from V and 6 bases from J, the junction kept 8 bases outside the gene matches.

The rearrangement joins TRBV11-2 to TRBJ1-6; 7 bases match TRBD1. CDR1 SGHAT and CDR2 FQNNGV come from the germline V gene. CDR3 length: 16 amino acids. Trimming removed 2 bases from V and 7 bases from J; junction bases left unmatched: 8. Here the CDR3 DNA reads TGTGCCAGCAGCTTATTCCCGGGACAGCCCAATTCACCCCTCCACTTT. Translation gives CASSLFPGQPNSPLHF.

The rearrangement joins TRBV9 to TRBJ2-2, with 10 bases that match TRBD2. CDR3 size: 17 residues. V was pared by 0 bases and J by 6 bases, with 8 bases of the junction left unmatched. The germline gives CDR1 SGDLS, CDR2 YYNGEE. CDR3 coding DNA: TGTGCCAGCAGCGTAGTGGGGAGCGGGAGGGCTGCCGGGGAGCTGTTTTTT. This codes for CASSVVGSGRAAGELFF.

This chain connects TRBV18 to TRBJ1-2, with D tentatively TRBD1 (6 bases). The CDR3 is made up of 15 amino acids. V lost 3 bases, J lost 2 bases, and 13 bases lay in between. Germline CDR1 and CDR2: KGHSH and LQKENI. The CDR3 here is CASSPRGGQNYGYTF. DNA of the CDR3: TGTGCCAGCTCACCTCGGGGGGGCCAAAACTATGGCTACACCTTC. The complete variable domain, with remaining parts taken from reference TRBV18 and TRBJ1-2, reads NAGVMQNPRHLVRRRGQEARLRCSPMKGHSHVYWYRQLPEEGLKFMVYLQKENIIDESGMPKERFSAEFPKEGPSILRIQQVVRGDSAAYFCASSPRGGQNYGYTFGSGTRLTVV.

The V gene is TRBV6-4, the J gene TRBJ2-6; D call uncertain. CDR1 MRHNA and CDR2 SNTAGT come from the germline V gene. The CDR3 loop spans 14 amino acids. Trimming took off 7 bases at V and 0 bases at J, with 7 bases between the two ends. For the CDR3, the DNA is TGTGCCAGCAAGAAGGCCTCTGGGGCCAACGTCCTGACTTTC. This encodes CASKKASGANVLTF.

On this clone: Other DNA sequences in the same sample also yield this CDR3. The chain joins TRBV7-9 to TRBJ1-5; D unresolved. Trimming pared 2 bases from V and 2 bases from J, leaving 4 bases between. The CDR3 runs to 13 residues. The germline V gene has CDR1 SEHNR and CDR2 FQNEAQ (reference sequence). The chain's CDR3 is CASSLTGNQPQHF. DNA of the CDR3: TGTGCCAGCAGCTTAACGGGCAATCAGCCCCAGCATTTT.

The count of this clone is one. The chain is built from TRBV7-2 and TRBJ1-1; no firm D call. The CDR3 runs 14 residues. Per germline, CDR1 SGHTA and CDR2 FQGNSA. Trimming cost V 1 base and J 1 base, with 7 bases left between them. CDR3 in amino acids: CASSLDNRNTEAFF. Written as DNA, the CDR3 is TGTGCCAGCAGCTTAGATAACAGGAACACTGAAGCTTTCTTT.

The J gene is TRBJ2-3, the V gene TRBV19; D perhaps matches TRBD2 (6 bases). This CDR3 spans 12 amino acids. The V end lost 9 bases, the J end lost 8 bases, and 15 bases lay between the germline ends. CDR1 LNHDA and CDR2 SQIVND come from the germline V gene (reference sequence). The CDR3 nucleotides read TGTGCCAGCACGCAAGAGGGAGGTACGCAGTATTTT. Translating it yields CASTQEGGTQYF.

This clone was recorded only once. The chain recombines TRBV5-1 with TRBJ2-2, with D possibly called TRBD1 or TRBD2 (5 bases each). CDR3 length: 15 residues. V was cut by 1 base and J by 2 bases, with 9 bases left in between. Germline V gives CDR1 SGHRS, CDR2 YFSETQ. The CDR3 nucleotides read TGCGCCAGCAGCTTGAACGGGGCTAACACCGGGGAGCTGTTTTTT. Protein: CASSLNGANTGELFF.

The chain combines TRBV29-1 with TRBJ2-3; D call uncertain. Germline CDR1 SQVTM, CDR2 ANQGSEA. The CDR3 extends over 13 amino acids. As DNA, the CDR3 is TGCAGTGTATTAGGCCCTATACAGGATACGCAGTATTTT. Protein: CSVLGPIQDTQYF.

The rearrangement joins TRBV28 to TRBJ2-5; D gene ambiguous. V was shortened by 6 bases and J by 4 bases, with 6 bases between the two germline ends. The CDR3 is made up of 11 amino acids. Germline CDR1 is MDHEN and CDR2 is SYDVKM. CDR3 bases: TGTGCCAGCAGCACAAGAGAGACCCAGTACTTC. It specifies CASSTRETQYF.

The chain has TRBV4-1 and TRBJ2-4, with 11 positions matching TRBD2. From germline, CDR1 is MGHRA and CDR2 YSYEKL. V was pared by 3 bases and J by 1 base, with 8 bases of the junction left unmatched. This CDR3 comprises 18 residues. CDR3 sequence: CASSHGTSGDGAKNIQYF. CDR3 nucleotides: TGCGCCAGCAGCCATGGGACTAGCGGTGACGGGGCCAAAAACATTCAGTACTTC.

The rearrangement links TRBV27 to TRBJ2-7, with no clear D. Deletions cut 0 bases from V and 4 bases from J, with 13 bases between. CDR1 and CDR2 (germline): MNHEY, SMNVEV (reference sequence). The length of the CDR3 is 15 residues. The CDR3 here is CASSLSVGRTYEQYF. The CDR3 nucleotides read TGTGCCAGCAGTTTATCAGTCGGACGGACGTACGAGCAGTACTTC.

This clone was seen a handful of times. This chain uses TRBV5-1 with TRBJ1-3; D is unclear. Trimming took 2 bases from V and 3 from J, leaving 9 bases between them. The CDR3 spans 14 residues. Germline CDR1 and CDR2: SGHRS and YFSETQ. CDR3 protein: CASSFGTGGNTIYF. The CDR3 DNA reads as TGCGCCAGCAGCTTTGGCACGGGTGGAAACACCATATATTTT.

V is TRBV15 and J is TRBJ1-3; 7 nucleotides agree with TRBD1. CDR1 is LNHNV and CDR2 is YYDKDF in the germline V gene (reference sequence). This CDR3 region has 15 residues. The J segment lost 0 bases and the V segment lost 3 bases, leaving 2 bases of the junction unmatched. The CDR3 DNA is TGTGCCACCAGCAGGGGGACAGACTCTGGAAACACCATATATTTT. Translation: CATSRGTDSGNTIYF.

This sequence joins TRBV13 and TRBJ1-1; D is perhaps TRBD1 (6 bases). CDR3 length equals 15 residues. V lost 4 bases to trimming and J lost 11 bases, with 23 bases between them. Germline assignment: CDR1 PRHDT and CDR2 FYEKMQ (reference sequence). The DNA for the CDR3 is TGTGCCAGCAGCTCGACCTCGGCCGCAAAGAGGGGGGCTTTCTTT. It codes for CASSSTSAAKRGAFF.